These 32 T cell receptor beta chains originate from one sample sequenced in a study of cytomegalovirus exposure and HLA in healthy donors. PCR employed 60 Vbeta and 13 Jbeta primers. Profiled with immunoSEQ multiplex PCR; TCRdb holds only in-frame clones, not every one. The top ten hold around 5.8% of the sample, which has around 130,000 clones, roughly 9% seen once. Sequences were obtained from PBMCs. These receptors all come from a woman aged 40 to 50 in good health and CMV-seropositive.

This clone was counted only a few times. The chain carries TRBV4-1 and TRBJ2-7; 10 nucleotides match TRBD1. V was clipped by 5 bases and J by 3 bases; unmatched bases: 13. Germline lookup yields CDR1 MGHRA and CDR2 YSYEKL. The CDR3 runs to 17 residues. CDR3 in amino acids: CASSAGTGVVSVYEQYF. Written as DNA, the CDR3 is TGCGCCAGCAGCGCCGGGACAGGGGTGGTTAGTGTCTACGAGCAGTACTTC.

The chain carries TRBV6-5 and TRBJ2-3, with D unresolved. Germline values: CDR1 MNHEY, CDR2 SVGAGI. V dropped 6 bases and J dropped 3 bases, with 13 bases sitting between them. This CDR3 comprises 14 residues. The CDR3, as DNA: TGTGCCAGCAGCTCGAGTGGTCGGACAGATACGCAGTATTTT. As protein: CASSSSGRTDTQYF.

The chain combines TRBV5-5 with TRBJ2-5; perhaps TRBD2 as D (5 bases). Germline loops: CDR1 SGHKS, CDR2 YYEKEE (reference sequence). Between the trimmed V and J ends, which lost 2 bases and 5 bases, there was a span of 13 bases. The CDR3 sequence is 14 residues long. The CDR3 DNA is TGTGCCAGCAGCTTAGACTACCCTAGGGAGACCCAGTACTTC. This gives the protein CASSLDYPRETQYF.

This clone was counted a few times. The chain combines TRBV11-2 with TRBJ2-1; D perhaps matches TRBD2 (7 bases). Germline loops: CDR1 SGHAT, CDR2 FQNNGV. The CDR3 is 15 residues long. V lost 2 bases, J lost 6 bases, and 14 bases lay in between. The CDR3 nucleotides read TGTGCCAGCAGCTTATGGGGGGGGCCCTCCAATGAGCAGTTCTTC. Translated: CASSLWGGPSNEQFF. Drawing the rest from reference TRBV11-2 and TRBJ2-1, the complete variable domain is EAGVAQSPRYKIIEKRQSVAFWCNPISGHATLYWYQQILGQGPKLLIQFQNNGVVDDSQLPKDRFSAERLKGVDSTLKIQPAKLEDSAVYLCASSLWGGPSNEQFFGPGTRLTVL.

This chain connects TRBV12-5 to TRBJ2-1; D may be TRBD2 (5 bases). V lost 1 base to trimming and J lost 9 bases, with 7 bases between them. Germline CDR1 reads LGHNT; CDR2 reads FRNRAP. The CDR3 totals 12 residues. CDR3: CASGLAGSEQFF. The CDR3 DNA reads TGTGCTAGTGGTTTGGCGGGGAGTGAGCAGTTCTTC.

The chain employs TRBV10-3 and TRBJ2-7; D perhaps matches TRBD2 (7 bases). V was pared by 3 bases and J by 3 bases, with 15 bases between. The CDR3 spans 15 residues. Germline CDR1 ENHRY, CDR2 SYGVKD. The CDR3 loop reads CAISDGGARNYEQYF. The DNA of the CDR3 is TGTGCCATCAGTGATGGGGGGGCGAGGAACTACGAGCAGTACTTC.

This clone appeared a few times. This chain connects TRBV4-1 to TRBJ2-5; a possible D gene is TRBD2 (5 bases). The J call is doubtful: the DNA matches TRBJ2-7 better. The CDR3 has 15 amino acids. CDR1 is MGHRA and CDR2 is YSYEKL in the germline V gene. CDR3 residues: CASSQAEVGWYEQYF. The CDR3 nucleotides read TGCGCCAGCAGCCAAGCGGAGGTAGGATGGTACGAGCAGTACTTC.

This clone was seen more than once but under ten times. This rearrangement joins TRBV10-3 to TRBJ1-1; D unresolved. The ends were cut back, 3 bases at V and 1 base at J, with 12 bases in the middle. This CDR3 contains 15 residues. Germline CDR1 reads ENHRY; CDR2 reads SYGVKD. The CDR3 DNA is TGTGCCATCAGTGAACCCAGGTTAACGAACACTGAAGCTTTCTTT. This translates into CAISEPRLTNTEAFF.

This clone was seen a handful of times. The V gene is TRBV5-1, the J gene TRBJ2-1; 7 nucleotides line up with TRBD2. The ends lost 1 base at V and 10 bases at J; junction bases unmatched: 5. Germline loops: CDR1 SGHRS, CDR2 YFSETQ. This CDR3 region has 13 residues. The CDR3 coding sequence is TGCGCCAGCAGCTTGAAAGGGCGGGGGGAGCAGTTCTTC. This gives the protein CASSLKGRGEQFF.

The chain is built from TRBV30 and TRBJ1-2; TRBD1 aligns across 8 bases. Trimming cost V 2 bases and J 4 bases; bases outside gene matches: 9. CDR1 and CDR2 from the germline V gene are GTSNPN and SVGIG (reference sequence). The CDR3 has 15 amino acids. The CDR3 coding sequence is TGTGCCTGGAGTCCAGGACAGGGCAGGTTCTATGGCTACACCTTC. Its translation: CAWSPGQGRFYGYTF. The full variable domain, its missing parts supplied by reference TRBV30 and TRBJ1-2, is SQTIHQWPATLVQPVGSPLSLECTVEGTSNPNLYWYRQAAGRGLQLLFYSVGIGQISSEVPQNLSASRPQDRQFILSSKKLLLSDSGFYLCAWSPGQGRFYGYTFGSGTRLTVV.

This clone turned up a few times. The chain has TRBV5-1 and TRBJ1-1; 9 nucleotides line up with TRBD1. The V and J ends lost 3 bases and 0 bases, in that order; junction bases with no gene match: 12. Germline V gene sequence: CDR1 SGHRS, CDR2 YFSETQ. The CDR3 loop spans 18 amino acids. CDR3 DNA: TGCGCCAGCAGCTCAAACCCCGGGACAGGGCTCATGAACACTGAAGCTTTCTTT. This encodes CASSSNPGTGLMNTEAFF.

V and J are TRBV6-1 and TRBJ1-5; 9 bases are shared with TRBD1. CDR1 and CDR2 (germline): MNHNS, SASEGT. The CDR3 sequence is 20 residues long. V gave up 2 bases and J gave up 4 bases; unmatched junction bases: 18. CDR3 loop: CASSEKVPGGTGMGNQPQHF. The CDR3 DNA follows: TGTGCCAGCAGTGAAAAGGTCCCCGGGGGGACAGGGATGGGGAATCAGCCCCAGCATTTT.

This clone has a handful of counts. The V call is TRBV6-1, the J call TRBJ1-2, with D unclear. Trimming cost V 1 base and J 4 bases, with 10 bases left between them. CDR1 and CDR2 (germline): MNHNS, SASEGT. This CDR3 region has 14 residues. Written as DNA, the CDR3 is TGTGCCAGCAGTGAAGGGGAGGGCGTCTATGGCTACACCTTC. It encodes CASSEGEGVYGYTF.

This clone has just a few counts. V usage is TRBV10-1 and J usage is TRBJ2-7, with 9 bases lining up with TRBD1. V lost 3 bases and J lost 1; bases outside the gene matches: 4. Germline lookup yields CDR1 WNHNN and CDR2 SYGVQD (reference sequence). This CDR3 region has 15 residues. Here the CDR3 DNA reads TGCGCCAGCAGTGAACGGACAGGGGTTTCCTACGAGCAGTACTTC. Residues: CASSERTGVSYEQYF.

The sample holds a few counts of this clone. The chain links TRBV15 to TRBJ1-6; possibly TRBD1 for D (5 bases). The CDR3 runs to 15 residues. Germline CDR1 reads LNHNV; CDR2 reads YYDKDF (reference sequence). Deletions cut 4 bases from V and 7 bases from J, with 14 bases between. The CDR3 here is CATSINRRWNSPLHF. Here the CDR3 DNA reads TGTGCCACCAGCATTAACAGGCGATGGAATTCACCCCTCCACTTT.

The rearrangement uses TRBV11-2 and TRBJ1-6; D is perhaps TRBD1 (5 bases). V lost 4 bases to trimming and J lost 7 bases, with 14 bases between them. The germline V gene has CDR1 SGHAT and CDR2 FQNNGV. This CDR3 contains 15 residues. The CDR3 sequence: CASSSIRGGNSPLHF. DNA of the CDR3: TGTGCCAGCAGCTCGATACGGGGGGGGAATTCACCCCTCCACTTT. The full variable domain, its missing parts supplied by reference TRBV11-2 and TRBJ1-6, is EAGVAQSPRYKIIEKRQSVAFWCNPISGHATLYWYQQILGQGPKLLIQFQNNGVVDDSQLPKDRFSAERLKGVDSTLKIQPAKLEDSAVYLCASSSIRGGNSPLHFGNGTRLTVT.

This clone has a handful of counts. A read error may account for a junction end that differs from germline. In nucleotides, the CDR3 is TGTGCCACCAGTGAAGGGCTGGCGGGTTCACCCCTCCACTTT. Translating it yields CATSEGLAGSPLHF. The V gene is TRBV10-3, the J gene TRBJ1-6; unclear D gene. The V gene's germline CDR1 is ENHRY and CDR2 SYGVKD. The CDR3 runs to 14 residues.

The CDR3 bases are TGTGCCAGCAGCTTAGATCCAGCGACCGGGGAGCTGTTTTTT. Residues: CASSLDPATGELFF. The chain couples TRBV7-2 to TRBJ2-2; D is uncertain. The CDR3 extends over 14 amino acids. V was cut by 1 base and J by 5 bases, with 8 bases left in between. CDR1 is SGHTA, CDR2 FQGNSA, per germline.

This clone was picked up many times. The chain has TRBV10-3 and TRBJ1-1; the D gene is possibly TRBD1 (6 bases). Germline V gene lookup returns CDR1 ENHRY and CDR2 SYGVKD. V was pared by 6 bases and J by 5 bases, with 19 bases between. The CDR3 contains 15 residues. CDR3 protein: CAISNLDRPGTEAFF. In DNA, the CDR3 is TGTGCCATCAGCAATTTAGACAGGCCGGGAACTGAAGCTTTCTTT.

In this sample, this clone turned up a few times. The V and J genes are TRBV27 and TRBJ2-7; tentatively, D is TRBD1 (5 bases). CDR3 size: 13 residues. The V end was cut by 6 bases, the J end by 2 bases, with 11 bases between. The V gene's germline CDR1 is MNHEY and CDR2 SMNVEV (reference sequence). The CDR3 DNA reads TGTGCCAGCAGGGTACAGGAGCCCTACGAGCAGTACTTC. This encodes CASRVQEPYEQYF.

The chain employs TRBV30 and TRBJ1-2; 8 nucleotides match TRBD1. The V segment lost 3 bases and the J segment 8 bases; nucleotides outside the gene matches: 8. The CDR3 spans 13 residues. Germline V gene lookup returns CDR1 GTSNPN and CDR2 SVGIG (reference sequence). DNA of the CDR3: TGTGCCTGGAGAGAGACAGGGGTGACGGGCTACACCTTC. This sequence encodes CAWRETGVTGYTF. The full variable domain, with the rest looked up from reference TRBV30 and TRBJ1-2, is SQTIHQWPATLVQPVGSPLSLECTVEGTSNPNLYWYRQAAGRGLQLLFYSVGIGQISSEVPQNLSASRPQDRQFILSSKKLLLSDSGFYLCAWRETGVTGYTFGSGTRLTVV.

This clone has a handful of counts. The chain joins TRBV6-5 to TRBJ1-2; D might be TRBD1 (6 bases). The CDR3 sequence is 15 residues long. The V end lost 2 bases, the J end lost 2 bases, and 12 bases lay between the germline ends. CDR1 and CDR2 (germline): MNHEY, SVGAGI. The CDR3, as DNA: TGTGCCAGCAGTTACAGGACAGTTTCCAACTATGGCTACACCTTC. This translates into CASSYRTVSNYGYTF.

The V and J genes are TRBV15 and TRBJ2-1, with 9 bases matching TRBD1. The CDR3 is 16 amino acids. CDR1 and CDR2 (germline): LNHNV, YYDKDF (reference sequence). With V trimmed by 2 bases and J by 8 bases, 10 bases remained unmatched. The CDR3 DNA reads as TGTGCCACCAGCAGACCGCCGGGACAGGGTTTCGATGAGCAGTTCTTC. Encoded protein: CATSRPPGQGFDEQFF.

In this sample, this clone turned up a few times. The CDR3 coding sequence is TGTGCCAGCAGTGAACTCGACAGACATCAGCCCCAGCATTTT. Encoded protein: CASSELDRHQPQHF. The gene calls are TRBV2 and TRBJ1-5; D is possibly TRBD1 (5 bases). This CDR3 comprises 14 residues. The germline V and J ends were trimmed by 2 bases and 5 bases, with 10 bases remaining between them. Per germline, CDR1 SNHLY and CDR2 FYNNEI.

The V and J genes are TRBV25-1 and TRBJ1-1; 9 bases are shared with TRBD1. The CDR3 is 17 amino acids. V dropped 1 base and J dropped 1; count of bases not matched to a gene: 7. CDR1 and CDR2 from the germline V gene are MGHDK and SYGVNS. CDR3 region: CASSELGQGRENTEAFF. CDR3 in DNA: TGTGCCAGCAGTGAATTGGGACAGGGAAGGGAGAACACTGAAGCTTTCTTT.

In its sample, this clone was seen a few times. This rearrangement joins TRBV14 to TRBJ1-3; D may be TRBD1 (6 bases). The germline V and J ends were trimmed by 5 bases and 3 bases, with 11 bases remaining between them. Germline V gene data show CDR1 as SGHDN and CDR2 as FVKESK. This CDR3 region has 14 residues. DNA for the CDR3: TGTGCCAGCAGCGGACAGATCGTTGGAAACACCATATATTTT. As protein: CASSGQIVGNTIYF.

V and J are TRBV6-6 and TRBJ2-5; the D is unclear. Trimming pared 2 bases from V and 2 bases from J, leaving 6 bases between. CDR1 MNHNY and CDR2 SVGAGI come from the germline V gene (reference sequence). This CDR3 spans 13 amino acids. The CDR3 DNA follows: TGTGCCAGCAGTTACGGTCAGCAAGAGACCCAGTACTTC. Protein product: CASSYGQQETQYF.

The chain recombines TRBV5-1 with TRBJ1-1, with 8 bases lining up with TRBD1. V trimming: 0 bases; J trimming: 5 bases; junction bases outside the gene matches: 9. Germline CDR1 is SGHRS and CDR2 is YFSETQ. This CDR3 contains 16 residues. The CDR3 DNA reads TGCGCCAGCAGCTTGGCCGGGCAGGGGGCTTGGACTGAAGCTTTCTTT. Residues: CASSLAGQGAWTEAFF.

This clone has only a few counts. The chain employs TRBV4-1 and TRBJ2-3; maybe TRBD1 (5 bases). From germline, CDR1 is MGHRA and CDR2 YSYEKL. Trimming shortened V by 1 base and J by 2 bases, and 13 bases separated the two germline ends. The CDR3 loop spans 16 amino acids. The CDR3 DNA is TGCGCCAGCAGCCAAGTTTTGGCCAGGGTCACAGATACGCAGTATTTT. Its translation is CASSQVLARVTDTQYF.

This clone was picked up a small number of times. The CDR3 sequence is CASSPLRQGTNEQFF. The CDR3 nucleotides read TGTGCCAGCAGTCCTTTGAGACAGGGGACCAATGAGCAGTTCTTC. The V gene is TRBV28, the J gene TRBJ2-1, with TRBD1 matching 8 bases. The junction had 9 bases not matched to a gene; V was cut back by 5 bases and J by 6 bases. This CDR3 is built from 15 residues. The germline V gene encodes CDR1 MDHEN and CDR2 SYDVKM.

This clone was counted a few times. The chain is built from TRBV25-1 and TRBJ1-5; D might be TRBD1 (6 bases). The CDR3 covers 14 residues. Germline V gene lookup returns CDR1 MGHDK and CDR2 SYGVNS. V was shortened by 2 bases and J by 6 bases, with 11 bases between the two germline ends. Here the CDR3 reads CASSEGGGGQPQHF. The CDR3 DNA reads TGTGCCAGCAGTGAAGGGGGGGGCGGTCAGCCCCAGCATTTT.

DNA of the CDR3: TGCGCCAGCAGGGTAGAGGGCACCTACGAGCAGTACTTC. It encodes CASRVEGTYEQYF. The chain joins TRBV10-1 to TRBJ2-7; a possible D gene is TRBD2 (5 bases). The CDR3 is 13 amino acids. Germline CDR1 WNHNN, CDR2 SYGVQD (reference sequence). With 6 bases removed from V and 2 bases from J, the gap between germline ends came to 11 bases.